These 2 T cell receptor beta chains share one sample of origin, sequenced in a study of T cells in localized non-small cell lung cancer (dated by TCRdb to the early 2020s). Library method: the immunoSEQ multiplex PCR assay. The source is immuneACCESS, and TCRdb retained only in-frame sequences with V and J called. Part of the clones is not carried over; for the studies checked, unresolved V genes explain less than half of this, and the remainder is unexplained. For this sample the table gives approximately 33,000 clones, of which around 94% were detected only once. The ten largest clones represent roughly 6.9% of the sample. The sequenced sample was peripheral blood, obtained before any cancer treatment. These receptors came from a female donor at least 60 years old with stage I lung adenocarcinoma.

This chain connects TRBV5-4 to TRBJ2-3; 14 positions agree with TRBD2. This CDR3 is built from 16 residues. Germline values: CDR1 SGHNT, CDR2 YYREEE (reference sequence). Trimming cost V 4 bases and J 2 bases; bases outside gene matches: 3. CDR3 amino acids: CASSLGLAGVTDTQYF. In DNA, the CDR3 is TGTGCCAGCAGCCTGGGACTAGCGGGGGTCACAGATACGCAGTATTTT.

The rearrangement links TRBV10-3 to TRBJ1-3, with D hard to call. CDR3 length equals 12 residues. Germline loops: CDR1 ENHRY, CDR2 SYGVKD. Trimming took off 7 bases at V and 4 bases at J, with 8 bases between the two ends. CDR3 sequence reads: CAINAGGNTIYF. The CDR3 DNA is TGTGCCATCAACGCAGGCGGAAACACCATATATTTT.